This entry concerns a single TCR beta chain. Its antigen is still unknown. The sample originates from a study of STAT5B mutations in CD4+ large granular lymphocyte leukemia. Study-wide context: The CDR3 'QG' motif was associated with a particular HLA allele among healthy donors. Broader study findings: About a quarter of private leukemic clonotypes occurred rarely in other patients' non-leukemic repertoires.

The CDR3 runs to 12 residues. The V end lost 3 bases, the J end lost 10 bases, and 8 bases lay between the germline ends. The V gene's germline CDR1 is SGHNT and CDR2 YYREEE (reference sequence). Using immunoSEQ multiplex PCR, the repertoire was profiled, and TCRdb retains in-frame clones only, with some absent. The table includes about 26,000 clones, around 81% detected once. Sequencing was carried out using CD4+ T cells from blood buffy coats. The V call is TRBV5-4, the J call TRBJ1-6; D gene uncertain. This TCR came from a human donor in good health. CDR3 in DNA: TGTGCCAGCAGCTCCCCGGAATCACCCCTCCACTTT. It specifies CASSSPESPLHF.